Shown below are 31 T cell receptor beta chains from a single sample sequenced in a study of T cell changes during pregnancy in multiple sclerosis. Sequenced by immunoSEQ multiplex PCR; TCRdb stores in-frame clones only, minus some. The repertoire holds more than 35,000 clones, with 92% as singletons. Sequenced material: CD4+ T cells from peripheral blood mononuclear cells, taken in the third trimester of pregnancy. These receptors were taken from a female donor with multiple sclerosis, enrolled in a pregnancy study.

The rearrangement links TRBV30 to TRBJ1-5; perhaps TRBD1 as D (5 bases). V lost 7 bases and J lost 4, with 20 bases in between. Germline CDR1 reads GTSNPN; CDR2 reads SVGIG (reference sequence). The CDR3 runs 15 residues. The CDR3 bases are TGTGCCTTCGACAGTAGCCCAGTTCAAAATCAGCCCCAGCATTTT. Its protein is CAFDSSPVQNQPQHF.

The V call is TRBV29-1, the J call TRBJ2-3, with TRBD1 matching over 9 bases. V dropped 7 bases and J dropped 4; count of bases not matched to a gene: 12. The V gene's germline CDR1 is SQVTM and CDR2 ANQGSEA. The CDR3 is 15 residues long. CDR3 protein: CSATGGVGYADTQYF. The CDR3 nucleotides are TGCAGCGCCACAGGGGGCGTTGGATACGCAGATACGCAGTATTTT.

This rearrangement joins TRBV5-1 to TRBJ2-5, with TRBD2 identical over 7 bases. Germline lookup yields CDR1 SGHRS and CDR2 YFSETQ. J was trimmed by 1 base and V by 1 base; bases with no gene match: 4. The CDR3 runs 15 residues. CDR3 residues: CASSLSLAGQETQYF. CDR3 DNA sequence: TGCGCCAGCAGCTTGTCATTAGCGGGCCAAGAGACCCAGTACTTC.

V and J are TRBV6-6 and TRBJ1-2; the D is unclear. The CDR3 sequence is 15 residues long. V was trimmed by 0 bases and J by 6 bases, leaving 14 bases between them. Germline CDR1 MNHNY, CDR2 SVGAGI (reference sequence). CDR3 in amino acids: CASSYSSQREHGYTF. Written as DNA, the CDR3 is TGTGCCAGCAGTTACTCGAGCCAGCGGGAACATGGCTACACCTTC.

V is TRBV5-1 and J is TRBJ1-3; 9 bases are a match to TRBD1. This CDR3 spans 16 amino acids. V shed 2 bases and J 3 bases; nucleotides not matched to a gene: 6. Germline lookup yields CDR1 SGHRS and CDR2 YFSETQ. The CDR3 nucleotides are TGCGCCAGCAGCTTACAGGGGGCTTCAGTTGGAAACACCATATATTTT. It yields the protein CASSLQGASVGNTIYF.

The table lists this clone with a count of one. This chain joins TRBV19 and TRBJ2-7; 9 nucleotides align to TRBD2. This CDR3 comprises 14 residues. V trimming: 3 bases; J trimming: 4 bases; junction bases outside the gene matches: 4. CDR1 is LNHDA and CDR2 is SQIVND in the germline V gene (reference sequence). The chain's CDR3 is CASSIAGGPYEQYF. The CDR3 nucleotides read TGTGCCAGTAGTATCGCGGGAGGGCCTTACGAGCAGTACTTC.

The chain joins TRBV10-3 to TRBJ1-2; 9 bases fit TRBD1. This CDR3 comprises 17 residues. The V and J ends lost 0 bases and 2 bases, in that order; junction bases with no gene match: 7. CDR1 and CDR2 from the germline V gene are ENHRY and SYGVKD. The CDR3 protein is CAISESAVGTGNYGYTF. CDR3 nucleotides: TGTGCCATCAGTGAGTCCGCTGTAGGGACAGGGAACTATGGCTACACCTTC.

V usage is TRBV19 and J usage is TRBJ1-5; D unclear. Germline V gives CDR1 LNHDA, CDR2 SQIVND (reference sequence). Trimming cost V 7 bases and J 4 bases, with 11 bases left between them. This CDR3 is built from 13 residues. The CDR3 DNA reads TGTGCCAGTAACTTCGGGAAAAATCAGCCCCAGCATTTT. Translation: CASNFGKNQPQHF. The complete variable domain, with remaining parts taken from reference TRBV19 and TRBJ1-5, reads DGGITQSPKYLFRKEGQNVTLSCEQNLNHDAMYWYRQDPGQGLRLIYYSQIVNDFQKGDIAEGYSVSREKKESFPLTVTSAQKNPTAFYLCASNFGKNQPQHFGDGTRLSIL.

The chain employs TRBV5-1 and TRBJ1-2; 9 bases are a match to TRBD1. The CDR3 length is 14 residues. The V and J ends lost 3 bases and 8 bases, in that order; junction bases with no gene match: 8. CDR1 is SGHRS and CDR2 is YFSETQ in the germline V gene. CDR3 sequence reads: CASSSTGTGWGYTF. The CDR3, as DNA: TGCGCCAGCAGCTCGACCGGGACAGGGTGGGGCTACACCTTC.

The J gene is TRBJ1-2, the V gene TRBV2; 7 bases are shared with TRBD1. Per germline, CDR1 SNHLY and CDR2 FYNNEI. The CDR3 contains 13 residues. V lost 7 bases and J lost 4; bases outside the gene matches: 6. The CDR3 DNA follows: TGTGCCAGCACCGACAGGGCTGGCTATGGCTACACCTTC. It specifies CASTDRAGYGYTF.

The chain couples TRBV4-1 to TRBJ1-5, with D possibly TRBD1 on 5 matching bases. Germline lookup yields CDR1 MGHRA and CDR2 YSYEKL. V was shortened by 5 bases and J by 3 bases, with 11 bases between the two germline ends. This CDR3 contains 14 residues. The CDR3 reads CASSVQVDNQPQHF. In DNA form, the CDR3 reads TGCGCCAGCAGCGTACAGGTGGACAATCAGCCCCAGCATTTT.

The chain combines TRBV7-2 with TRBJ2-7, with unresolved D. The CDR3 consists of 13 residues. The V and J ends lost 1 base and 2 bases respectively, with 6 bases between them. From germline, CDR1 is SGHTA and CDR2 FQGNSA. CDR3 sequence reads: CASSLEFAYEQYF. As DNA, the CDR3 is TGTGCCAGCAGCTTAGAATTCGCCTACGAGCAGTACTTC.

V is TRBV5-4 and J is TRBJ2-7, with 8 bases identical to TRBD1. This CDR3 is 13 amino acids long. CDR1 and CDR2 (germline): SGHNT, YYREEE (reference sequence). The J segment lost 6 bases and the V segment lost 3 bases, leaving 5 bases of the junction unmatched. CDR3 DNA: TGTGCCAGCAGCTACGATACAGGGGGCGAGCAGTACTTC. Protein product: CASSYDTGGEQYF.

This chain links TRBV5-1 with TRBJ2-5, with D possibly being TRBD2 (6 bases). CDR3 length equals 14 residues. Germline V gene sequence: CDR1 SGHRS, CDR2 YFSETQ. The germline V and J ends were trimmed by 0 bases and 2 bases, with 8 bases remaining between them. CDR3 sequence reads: CASSLGGVQETQYF. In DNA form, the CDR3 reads TGCGCCAGCAGCTTGGGCGGGGTACAAGAGACCCAGTACTTC.

CDR3 loop: CASSLGQGEGYTF. The DNA for the CDR3 is TGTGCCAGCAGTTTAGGACAGGGGGAAGGCTACACCTTC. J is TRBJ1-2 and V is TRBV6-1; 10 bases line up with TRBD1. Unmatched junction bases numbered 5, after V lost 5 bases and J lost 8 bases. The CDR3 runs to 13 residues. CDR1 is MNHNS, CDR2 SASEGT, per germline.

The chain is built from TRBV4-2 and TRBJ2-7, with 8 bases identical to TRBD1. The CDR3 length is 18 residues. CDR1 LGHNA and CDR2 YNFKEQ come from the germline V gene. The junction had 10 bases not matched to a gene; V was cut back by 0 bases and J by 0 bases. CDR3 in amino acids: CASSQEAGTGAISYEQYF. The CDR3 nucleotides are TGTGCCAGCAGCCAAGAGGCCGGGACAGGAGCTATCTCCTACGAGCAGTACTTC.

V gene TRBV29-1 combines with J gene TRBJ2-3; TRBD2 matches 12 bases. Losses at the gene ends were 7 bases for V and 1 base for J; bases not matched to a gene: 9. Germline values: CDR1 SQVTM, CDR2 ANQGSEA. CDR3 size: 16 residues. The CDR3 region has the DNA TGCAGCGGATTGCGACTAGCGGGAGATCGCACAGATACGCAGTATTTT. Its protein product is CSGLRLAGDRTDTQYF.

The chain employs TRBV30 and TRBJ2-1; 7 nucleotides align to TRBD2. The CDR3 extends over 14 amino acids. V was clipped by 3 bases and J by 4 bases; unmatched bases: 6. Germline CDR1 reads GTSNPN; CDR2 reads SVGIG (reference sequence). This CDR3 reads CAWSFAGDYNEQFF. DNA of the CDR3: TGTGCCTGGAGCTTTGCGGGAGATTACAATGAGCAGTTCTTC.

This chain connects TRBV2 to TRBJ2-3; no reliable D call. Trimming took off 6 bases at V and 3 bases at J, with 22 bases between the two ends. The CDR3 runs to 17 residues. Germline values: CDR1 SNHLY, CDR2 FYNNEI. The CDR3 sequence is CASRPPRRLGHTDTQYF. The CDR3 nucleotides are TGTGCCAGCAGACCACCCCGGCGTCTAGGCCATACAGATACGCAGTATTTT.

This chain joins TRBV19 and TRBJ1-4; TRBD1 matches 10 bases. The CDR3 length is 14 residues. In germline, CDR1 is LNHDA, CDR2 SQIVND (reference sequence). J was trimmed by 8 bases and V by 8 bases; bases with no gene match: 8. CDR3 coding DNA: TGTGCCAGTCACACCGGGACAGGGGTCGAAAAACTGTTTTTT. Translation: CASHTGTGVEKLFF.

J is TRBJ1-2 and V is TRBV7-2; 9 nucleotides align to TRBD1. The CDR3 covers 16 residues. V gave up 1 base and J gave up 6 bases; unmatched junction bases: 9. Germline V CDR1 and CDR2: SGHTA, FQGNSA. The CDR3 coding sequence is TGTGCCAGCAGCTTAGAGGGGACAGGGAGTGGCAATGGCTACACCTTC. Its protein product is CASSLEGTGSGNGYTF.

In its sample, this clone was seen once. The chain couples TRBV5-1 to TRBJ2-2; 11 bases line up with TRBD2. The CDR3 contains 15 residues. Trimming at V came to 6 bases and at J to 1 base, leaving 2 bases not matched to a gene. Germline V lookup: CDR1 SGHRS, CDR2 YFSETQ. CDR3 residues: CASKGLAGNTGELFF. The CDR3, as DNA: TGCGCCAGCAAAGGACTAGCGGGGAACACCGGGGAGCTGTTTTTT.

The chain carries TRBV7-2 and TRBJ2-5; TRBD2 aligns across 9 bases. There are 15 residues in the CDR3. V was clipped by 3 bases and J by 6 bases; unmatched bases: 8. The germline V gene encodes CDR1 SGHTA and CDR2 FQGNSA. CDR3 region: CASSFDSGSAKTQYF. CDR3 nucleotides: TGTGCCAGCAGCTTTGATAGCGGGAGTGCGAAGACCCAGTACTTC. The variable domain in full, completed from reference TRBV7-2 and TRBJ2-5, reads GAGVSQSPSNKVTEKGKDVELRCDPISGHTALYWYRQSLGQGLEFLIYFQGNSAPDKSGLPSDRFSAERTGGSVSTLTIQRTQQEDSAVYLCASSFDSGSAKTQYFGPGTRLLVL.

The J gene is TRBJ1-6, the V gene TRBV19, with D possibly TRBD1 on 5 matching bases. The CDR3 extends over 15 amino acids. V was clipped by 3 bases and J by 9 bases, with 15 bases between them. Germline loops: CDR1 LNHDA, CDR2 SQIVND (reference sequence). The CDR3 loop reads CASSIRDLKSSPLHF. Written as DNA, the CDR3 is TGTGCCAGTAGTATCAGGGATCTGAAGAGTTCACCCCTCCACTTT.

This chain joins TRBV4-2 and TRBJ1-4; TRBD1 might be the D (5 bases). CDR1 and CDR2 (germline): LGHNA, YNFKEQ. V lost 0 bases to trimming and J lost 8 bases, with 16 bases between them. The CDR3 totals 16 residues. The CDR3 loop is CASSQETTRGDEKLFF. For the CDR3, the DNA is TGTGCCAGCAGCCAAGAAACAACACGCGGGGACGAAAAACTGTTTTTT.

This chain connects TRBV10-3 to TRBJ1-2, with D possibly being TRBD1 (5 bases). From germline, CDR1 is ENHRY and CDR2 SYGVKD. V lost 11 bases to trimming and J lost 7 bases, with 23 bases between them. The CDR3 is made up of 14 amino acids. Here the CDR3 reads CAATGGDVMVGYTF. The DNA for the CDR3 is TGTGCCGCAACGGGGGGAGACGTCATGGTTGGCTACACCTTC.

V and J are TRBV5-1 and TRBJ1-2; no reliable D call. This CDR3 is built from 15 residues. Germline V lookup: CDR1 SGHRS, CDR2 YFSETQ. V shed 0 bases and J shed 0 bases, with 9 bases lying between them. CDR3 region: CASSLAPQTNYGYTF. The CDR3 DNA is TGCGCCAGCAGCTTGGCCCCACAAACTAACTATGGCTACACCTTC.

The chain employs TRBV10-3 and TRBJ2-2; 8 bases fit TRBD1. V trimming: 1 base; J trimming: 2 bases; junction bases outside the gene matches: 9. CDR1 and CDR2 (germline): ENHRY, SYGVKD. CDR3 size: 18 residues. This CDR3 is CAISEFGAGGQNTGELFF. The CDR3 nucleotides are TGTGCCATCAGTGAGTTTGGGGCAGGGGGCCAAAACACCGGGGAGCTGTTTTTT.

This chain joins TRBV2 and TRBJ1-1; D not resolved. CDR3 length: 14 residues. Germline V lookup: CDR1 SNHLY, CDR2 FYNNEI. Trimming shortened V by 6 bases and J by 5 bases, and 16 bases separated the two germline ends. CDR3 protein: CASRLSPGSTEAFF. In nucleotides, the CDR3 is TGTGCCAGCAGACTCTCCCCGGGGTCTACTGAAGCTTTCTTT.

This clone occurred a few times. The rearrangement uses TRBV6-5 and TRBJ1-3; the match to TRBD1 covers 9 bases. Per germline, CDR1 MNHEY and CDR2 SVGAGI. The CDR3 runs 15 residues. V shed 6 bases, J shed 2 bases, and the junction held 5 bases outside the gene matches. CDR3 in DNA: TGTGCCAGCAGATCGGGACAGGGCACTGGAAACACCATATATTTT. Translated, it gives CASRSGQGTGNTIYF.

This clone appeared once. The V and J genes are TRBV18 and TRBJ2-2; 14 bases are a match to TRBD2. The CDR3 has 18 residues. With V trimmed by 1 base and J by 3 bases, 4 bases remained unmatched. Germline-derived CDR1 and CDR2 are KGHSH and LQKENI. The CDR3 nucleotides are TGTGCCAGCTCACCACGACTAGCGGGAGGGCTCGACACCGGGGAGCTGTTTTTT. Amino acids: CASSPRLAGGLDTGELFF.